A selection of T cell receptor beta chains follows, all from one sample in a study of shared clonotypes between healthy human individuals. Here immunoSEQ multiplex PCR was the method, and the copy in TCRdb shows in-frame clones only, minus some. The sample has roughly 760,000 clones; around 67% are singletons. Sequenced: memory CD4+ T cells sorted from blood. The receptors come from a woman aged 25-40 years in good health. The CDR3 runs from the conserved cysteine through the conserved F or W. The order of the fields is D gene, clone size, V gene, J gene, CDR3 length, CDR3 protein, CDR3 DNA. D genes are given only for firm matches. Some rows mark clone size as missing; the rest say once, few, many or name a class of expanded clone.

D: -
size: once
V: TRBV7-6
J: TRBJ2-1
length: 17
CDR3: CASSLAQGGGTVNEQFF
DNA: TGTGCCAGCAGCTTAGCGCAGGGGGGAGGCACTGTCAATGAGCAGTTCTTC

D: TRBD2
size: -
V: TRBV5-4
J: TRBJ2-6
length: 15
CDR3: CASRPRESGANVLTF
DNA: TGTGCCAGCAGGCCGCGGGAGTCTGGGGCCAACGTCCTGACTTTC

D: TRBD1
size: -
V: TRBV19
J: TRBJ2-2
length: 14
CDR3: CASSGQVDTGELFF
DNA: TGTGCCAGCTCGGGACAGGTGGACACCGGGGAGCTGTTTTTT

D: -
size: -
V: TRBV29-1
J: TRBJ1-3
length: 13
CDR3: CSVDGEGVNTIYF
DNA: TGCAGCGTTGACGGGGAGGGAGTAAACACCATATATTTT

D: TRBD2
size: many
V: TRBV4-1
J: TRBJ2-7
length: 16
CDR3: CASSQDWTSDSYEQYF
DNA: TGCGCCAGCAGCCAAGATTGGACTAGCGACTCCTACGAGCAGTACTTC

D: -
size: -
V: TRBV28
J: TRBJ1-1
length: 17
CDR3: CASSLWGRKGKDTEAFF
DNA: TGTGCCAGCAGTTTATGGGGGAGGAAGGGAAAAGACACTGAAGCTTTCTTT

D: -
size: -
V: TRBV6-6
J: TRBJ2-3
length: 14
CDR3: CASSLISGGDTQYF
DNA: TGTGCCAGCAGCCTCATCAGCGGAGGAGATACGCAGTATTTT

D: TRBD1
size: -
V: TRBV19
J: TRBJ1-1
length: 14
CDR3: CASKRQGMNTEAFF
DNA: TGTGCCAGTAAGAGACAGGGGATGAACACTGAAGCTTTCTTT

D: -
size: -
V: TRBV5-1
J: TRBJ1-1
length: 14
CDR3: CASSTLTGNTEAFF
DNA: TGCGCCAGCAGCACATTGACAGGGAACACTGAAGCTTTCTTT

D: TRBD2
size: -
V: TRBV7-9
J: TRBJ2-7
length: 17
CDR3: CASSLDGRGGRSYEQYF
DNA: TGTGCCAGCAGCTTAGACGGGAGGGGCGGGAGGAGCTACGAGCAGTACTTC

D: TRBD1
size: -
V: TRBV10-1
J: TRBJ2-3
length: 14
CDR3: CASGGTGGTDTQYF
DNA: TGCGCCAGCGGCGGGACAGGAGGCACAGATACGCAGTATTTT

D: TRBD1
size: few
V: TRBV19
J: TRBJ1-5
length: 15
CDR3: CASSTGAGGNQPQHF
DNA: TGTGCCAGTAGTACCGGGGCAGGGGGAAATCAGCCCCAGCATTTT

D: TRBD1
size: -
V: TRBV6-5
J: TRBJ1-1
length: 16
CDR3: CASSYSSMDRGTEAFF
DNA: TGTGCCAGCAGTTACTCGAGTATGGACAGGGGCACTGAAGCTTTCTTT

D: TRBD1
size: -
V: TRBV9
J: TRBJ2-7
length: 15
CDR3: CASSARDRGPYEQYF
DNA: TGTGCCAGCAGCGCTAGAGACAGGGGGCCCTACGAGCAGTACTTC

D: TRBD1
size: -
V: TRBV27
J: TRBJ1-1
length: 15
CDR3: CASSPSGQRNTEAFF
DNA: TGTGCCAGCAGTCCCTCGGGACAGCGGAACACTGAAGCTTTCTTT

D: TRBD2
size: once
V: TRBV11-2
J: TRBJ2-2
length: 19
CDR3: CASSPRAPGTSGSGGELFF
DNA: TGTGCCAGCAGCCCAAGGGCCCCGGGGACTAGCGGGAGTGGCGGGGAGCTGTTTTTT

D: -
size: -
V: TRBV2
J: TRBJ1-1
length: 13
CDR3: CASGPFPNTEAFF
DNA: TGTGCCAGCGGCCCTTTCCCCAACACTGAAGCTTTCTTT

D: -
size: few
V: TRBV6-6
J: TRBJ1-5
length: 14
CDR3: CASISHMDGQPQHF
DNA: TGTGCCAGCATCTCACACATGGACGGTCAGCCCCAGCATTTT

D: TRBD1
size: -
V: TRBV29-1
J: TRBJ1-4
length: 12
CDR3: CSVQGAGEKLFF
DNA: TGCAGCGTACAGGGGGCGGGGGAAAAACTGTTTTTT

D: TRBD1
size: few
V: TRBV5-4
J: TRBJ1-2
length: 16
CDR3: CASSLDRTGAGYGYTF
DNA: TGTGCCAGCAGCTTGGACCGGACAGGGGCGGGCTATGGCTACACCTTC

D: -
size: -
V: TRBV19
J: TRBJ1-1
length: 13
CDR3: CASSITGSTEAFF
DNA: TGTGCCAGTAGTATTACAGGGAGCACTGAAGCTTTCTTT

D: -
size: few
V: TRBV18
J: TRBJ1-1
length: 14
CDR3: CASSPQADNTEAFF
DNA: TGTGCCAGCTCACCACAGGCGGATAACACTGAAGCTTTCTTT

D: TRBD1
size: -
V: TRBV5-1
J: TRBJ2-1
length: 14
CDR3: CASSSGGSYNEQFF
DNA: TGCGCCAGCAGCTCAGGGGGCTCCTACAATGAGCAGTTCTTC

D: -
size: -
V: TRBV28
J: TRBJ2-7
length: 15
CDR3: CASSRQEGGKSEQYF
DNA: TGTGCCAGCAGTCGACAGGAGGGTGGAAAAAGCGAGCAGTACTTC

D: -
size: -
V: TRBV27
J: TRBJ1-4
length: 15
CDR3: CASSPNPWANEKLFF
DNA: TGTGCCAGCAGTCCGAACCCGTGGGCTAATGAAAAACTGTTTTTT

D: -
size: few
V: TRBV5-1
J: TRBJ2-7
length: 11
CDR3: CASSLGPEQYF
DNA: TGCGCCAGCAGCTTGGGACCCGAGCAGTACTTC